These 26 T cell receptor beta chains were sequenced from one sample in a study of shared clonotypes between healthy human individuals. Using immunoSEQ multiplex PCR, the repertoire was profiled, and TCRdb retains in-frame clones only, with some absent. The table has millions of clones, around 94% seen once. What was sequenced was naive CD4+ T cells sorted from blood. As to subset: CD45RA+ positively selected. All receptors derive from a young man in good health.

The rearrangement links TRBV7-2 to TRBJ2-3; possible D gene TRBD2, 5 bases. Deletions cut 1 base from V and 1 base from J, with 9 bases between. Germline CDR1 reads SGHTA; CDR2 reads FQGNSA. The CDR3 covers 15 residues. The CDR3 DNA reads as TGTGCCAGCAGCTTAGTGGTTAGCGGCACAGATACGCAGTATTTT. It specifies CASSLVVSGTDTQYF.

Here the CDR3 DNA reads TGTGCCAGCAGCCCCAACCGGGACAGGGGCCCGGAGACCCAGTACTTC. Residues: CASSPNRDRGPETQYF. This chain connects TRBV13 to TRBJ2-5; TRBD1 matches 10 bases. The CDR3 extends over 16 amino acids. CDR1 is PRHDT and CDR2 is FYEKMQ in the germline V gene (reference sequence). V gave up 5 bases and J gave up 5 bases; unmatched junction bases: 11. Drawing the rest from reference TRBV13 and TRBJ2-5, the complete variable domain is AAGVIQSPRHLIKEKRETATLKCYPIPRHDTVYWYQQGPGQDPQFLISFYEKMQSDKGSIPDRFSAQQFSDYHSELNMSSLELGDSALYFCASSPNRDRGPETQYFGPGTRLLVL.

In regard to this clone: Other DNA sequences in this sample translate to the same CDR3. The chain combines TRBV7-2 with TRBJ1-2; D not certain. Trimming left V 5 bases short and J 1 base short, with 8 bases between. Germline lookup yields CDR1 SGHTA and CDR2 FQGNSA. The CDR3 is 13 amino acids. For the CDR3, the DNA is TGTGCCAGCAGCCCCGAAGGTAACTATGGCTACACCTTC. This translates into CASSPEGNYGYTF.

The sample holds a few counts of this clone. This CDR3 is also generated by other DNA sequences in the sample. The V gene is TRBV6-1, the J gene TRBJ1-1; no definite D call. The CDR3 runs 13 residues. The germline V gene encodes CDR1 MNHNS and CDR2 SASEGT. The V end was cut by 2 bases, the J end by 1 base, with 5 bases between. CDR3 coding DNA: TGTGCCAGCAGTGAAATTGGGAACACTGAAGCTTTCTTT. This codes for CASSEIGNTEAFF.

The genes are TRBV6-5 and TRBJ2-2, with no clear D. The germline V and J ends were trimmed by 4 bases and 5 bases, with 17 bases remaining between them. Germline V gene lookup returns CDR1 MNHEY and CDR2 SVGAGI. This CDR3 has 16 amino acids. The CDR3: CASSSRILTLTGELFF. CDR3 coding DNA: TGTGCCAGCAGTTCCAGGATCCTGACATTGACCGGGGAGCTGTTTTTT.

CDR3 nucleotides: TGTGCCAGCAGTCCTAGCGGGAGCCGGGTAGAGACCCAGTACTTC. Residues: CASSPSGSRVETQYF. The chain links TRBV2 to TRBJ2-5; 10 bases are a match to TRBD2. This CDR3 contains 15 residues. Losses at the gene ends were 5 bases for V and 4 bases for J; bases not matched to a gene: 7. From germline, CDR1 is SNHLY and CDR2 FYNNEI.

The gene calls are TRBV5-1 and TRBJ2-7; D tentatively reads TRBD1 or TRBD2 (6 bases each). Germline V lookup: CDR1 SGHRS, CDR2 YFSETQ. The CDR3 contains 15 residues. V lost 3 bases and J lost 2, with 15 bases in between. CDR3 residues: CASSWGRLDPYEQYF. The DNA for the CDR3 is TGCGCCAGCAGCTGGGGGCGACTAGATCCCTACGAGCAGTACTTC.

The V and J genes are TRBV27 and TRBJ1-2, with 8 bases aligning to TRBD1. The germline V gene encodes CDR1 MNHEY and CDR2 SMNVEV (reference sequence). The trim removed 2 bases at V and 4 bases at J, leaving 6 bases unmatched. This CDR3 is 15 amino acids long. The CDR3 DNA reads as TGTGCCAGCAGTTTAACACAGGGGGGTCCCTATGGCTACACCTTC. As protein: CASSLTQGGPYGYTF.

The J gene is TRBJ2-1, the V gene TRBV19; a weak D match, TRBD2 (6 bases). Trimming pared 3 bases from V and 1 base from J, leaving 16 bases between. From germline, CDR1 is LNHDA and CDR2 SQIVND (reference sequence). This CDR3 has 17 amino acids. The CDR3 is CASSIFGAGRSYNEQFF. In nucleotides, the CDR3 is TGTGCCAGTAGTATTTTTGGCGCAGGGAGGTCCTACAATGAGCAGTTCTTC.

The chain uses TRBV2 and TRBJ2-2; 7 bases line up with TRBD1. In germline, CDR1 is SNHLY, CDR2 FYNNEI. J was trimmed by 0 bases and V by 4 bases; bases with no gene match: 2. There are 15 residues in the CDR3. CDR3 loop: CASSGDRANTGELFF. The CDR3 DNA reads TGTGCCAGCAGTGGAGACAGGGCGAACACCGGGGAGCTGTTTTTT.

This clone turned up a few times. V usage is TRBV7-9 and J usage is TRBJ1-2; possibly TRBD1 for D (5 bases). V was cut by 0 bases and J by 8 bases, with 10 bases left in between. CDR3 length equals 13 residues. Germline V gene data show CDR1 as SEHNR and CDR2 as FQNEAQ (reference sequence). CDR3 bases: TGTGCCAGCAGCTTAGCCGGGGGAAGAGGCTACACCTTC. Translated, it gives CASSLAGGRGYTF.

The rearrangement uses TRBV19 and TRBJ1-1; no clear D. The CDR3 totals 14 residues. Trimming cost V 5 bases and J 0 bases, with 10 bases left between them. Germline-derived CDR1 and CDR2 are LNHDA and SQIVND (reference sequence). The CDR3 coding sequence is TGTGCCAGTAGTGTAAACAGCATGAACACTGAAGCTTTCTTT. Its translation: CASSVNSMNTEAFF.

This chain links TRBV6-6 with TRBJ2-2; possibly TRBD1 or TRBD2 for D (7 bases each). Germline assignment: CDR1 MNHNY and CDR2 SVGAGI (reference sequence). The CDR3 is 15 residues long. Between the trimmed V and J ends, which lost 6 bases and 5 bases, there was a span of 16 bases. CDR3 residues: CASRSGTEGTGELFF. In nucleotides, the CDR3 is TGTGCCAGCAGGAGCGGGACAGAAGGTACCGGGGAGCTGTTTTTT.

This chain connects TRBV6-6 to TRBJ2-7, with D maybe TRBD1 (5 bases). The CDR3 loop spans 12 amino acids. CDR1 and CDR2 (germline): MNHNY, SVGAGI (reference sequence). V lost 6 bases and J 3 bases, leaving 9 bases between the germline ends. DNA for the CDR3: TGTGCCAGCAGGATCCAGGGCTACGAGCAGTACTTC. Its translation: CASRIQGYEQYF.

The rearrangement links TRBV7-2 to TRBJ2-1; 11 bases match TRBD1. Germline V gene data show CDR1 as SGHTA and CDR2 as FQGNSA. The CDR3 totals 14 residues. Trimming at V came to 5 bases and at J to 9 bases, leaving 6 bases not matched to a gene. The CDR3 sequence is CASSPMGQGGEQFF. Written as DNA, the CDR3 is TGTGCCAGCAGCCCTATGGGACAGGGGGGTGAGCAGTTCTTC.

This chain uses TRBV5-1 with TRBJ2-1, with 9 bases fitting TRBD2. V lost 1 base to trimming and J lost 6 bases; unmatched junction nucleotides: 5. The CDR3 has 15 residues. CDR1 is SGHRS, CDR2 YFSETQ, per germline. CDR3 protein: CASSLLAGTLNEQFF. The CDR3 DNA sequence: TGCGCCAGCAGCTTGCTAGCGGGGACCCTCAATGAGCAGTTCTTC.

The chain joins TRBV6-6 to TRBJ2-3; D is undetermined. The CDR3 totals 11 residues. The V gene's germline CDR1 is MNHNY and CDR2 SVGAGI (reference sequence). The ends were cut back, 8 bases at V and 0 bases at J, with 3 bases in the middle. CDR3 residues: CASGSTDTQYF. CDR3 DNA: TGTGCCAGCGGCAGCACAGATACGCAGTATTTT.

The V gene is TRBV28, the J gene TRBJ2-5; weak D call: TRBD2 (6 bases). The CDR3 totals 14 residues. V lost 6 bases and J 3 bases, leaving 14 bases between the germline ends. Germline V gene data show CDR1 as MDHEN and CDR2 as SYDVKM. CDR3 in DNA: TGTGCCAGCAGGGCGGCCCGCGGGGAAGAGACCCAGTACTTC. This gives the protein CASRAARGEETQYF.

J is TRBJ1-2 and V is TRBV27; TRBD1 is a possible D gene (6 bases). The V gene lost 6 bases and the J gene lost 8 bases, with 16 bases spanning the gap. The CDR3 spans 13 residues. The V gene's germline CDR1 is MNHEY and CDR2 SMNVEV (reference sequence). Here the CDR3 reads CASRPGQGWGYTF. The CDR3 nucleotides read TGTGCCAGCAGACCGGGGCAGGGGTGGGGCTACACCTTC.

This clone was found once. The rearrangement joins TRBV7-6 to TRBJ2-5, with 7 bases identical to TRBD2. The CDR3 consists of 17 residues. In germline, CDR1 is SGHVS, CDR2 FNYEAQ. After removal of 5 bases from V and 6 bases from J, the junction contained 18 bases not matched to a gene. CDR3 loop: CASSAPPGGGAGKTQYF. CDR3 nucleotide sequence: TGTGCCAGCAGCGCGCCCCCGGGGGGTGGGGCCGGAAAGACCCAGTACTTC.

The rearrangement joins TRBV6-6 to TRBJ1-2, with 7 bases aligning to TRBD1. Looked up from germline, CDR1 is MNHNY and CDR2 is SVGAGI (reference sequence). The CDR3 covers 13 residues. With 7 bases clipped from V and 5 bases from J, the junction kept 7 bases outside the gene matches. DNA for the CDR3: TGTGCCAGCAATGCAGGGGGAGGTTATGGCTACACCTTC. Translated: CASNAGGGYGYTF.

This chain uses TRBV7-9 with TRBJ2-3; no reliable D call. Germline loops: CDR1 SEHNR, CDR2 FQNEAQ (reference sequence). There are 15 residues in the CDR3. Trimming took 3 bases from V and 6 from J, leaving 16 bases between them. CDR3 sequence (DNA): TGTGCCAGCAGCTTCCTTCCAGTAGATTGGGATACGCAGTATTTT. Translating gives CASSFLPVDWDTQYF. The variable domain in full, with the rest retrieved from reference TRBV7-9 and TRBJ2-3, is DTGVSQNPRHKITKRGQNVTFRCDPISEHNRLYWYRQTLGQGPEFLTYFQNEAQLEKSRLLSDRFSAERPKGSFSTLEIQRTEQGDSAMYLCASSFLPVDWDTQYFGPGTRLTVL.

V and J are TRBV4-1 and TRBJ2-5; TRBD1 matches 7 bases. The CDR3 spans 14 residues. The V segment lost 2 bases and the J segment 5 bases; nucleotides outside the gene matches: 5. CDR1 and CDR2 from the germline V gene are MGHRA and YSYEKL. CDR3 coding DNA: TGCGCCAGCAGCCAAAACAGGGGAAGGGAGACCCAGTACTTC. Protein product: CASSQNRGRETQYF.

A word on this clone: The same CDR3 can be traced to other DNA sequences in this sample. The chain recombines TRBV5-1 with TRBJ2-1; no clear D gene. Per the germline V gene, CDR1 is SGHRS and CDR2 is YFSETQ. The V gene lost 5 bases and the J gene lost 0 bases, with 6 bases spanning the gap. The CDR3 length is 13 residues. The CDR3 coding sequence is TGCGCCAGCAGTGGGGACTCCTACAATGAGCAGTTCTTC. It translates to CASSGDSYNEQFF.

This chain connects TRBV9 to TRBJ2-6; D may be TRBD1 (6 bases). CDR1 and CDR2 from the germline V gene are SGDLS and YYNGEE. The CDR3 sequence is 19 residues long. V was pared by 3 bases and J by 0 bases, with 19 bases between. The CDR3 nucleotides are TGTGCCAGCAGCGCTGAGAAGGGGACACCCCGCTCTGGGGCCAACGTCCTGACTTTC. This codes for CASSAEKGTPRSGANVLTF.

Only one count was recorded for this clone. The chain joins TRBV19 to TRBJ2-5, with D possibly TRBD1 on 6 matching bases. CDR1 is LNHDA and CDR2 is SQIVND in the germline V gene (reference sequence). CDR3 length: 15 amino acids. Trimming stripped 4 bases from V and 2 bases from J, with 14 bases between. The CDR3 sequence: CASSTGGQLQETQYF. Here the CDR3 DNA reads TGTGCCAGTAGTACCGGTGGACAGCTACAAGAGACCCAGTACTTC.